The clone carrying this T cell receptor beta chain was seen a few times. The data derive from a study of blood T cell repertoires in COVID-19. Study in general: Collection of acute and convalescent COVID-19 samples took place in the United States, Italy and Spain. In each case, the material was cDNA or gDNA derived from T cells, B-cell-depleted T cells, or PBMCs.

As originally analysed: How many nucleated cells were present was estimated from reference gene primer amplification. Produced via immunoSEQ multiplex PCR; TCRdb's table is partial and in-frame only. The V and J calls and clone size come from that table; D and trimming were worked out from the DNA. Of roughly 100,000 clones listed, approximately 80% are singletons. The ends lost 5 bases at V and 1 base at J; junction bases unmatched: 3. The CDR3 length is 14 residues. Germline V lookup: CDR1 LGHDT, CDR2 YNNKEL (reference sequence). The chain joins TRBV3-1 (or the pseudogene TRBV3-2) to TRBJ2-7, with 9 positions matching TRBD1. The TCR was taken from a human donor in a cohort sampled during active or convalescent COVID-19. The sequencing sample was made of peripheral blood. CDR3 protein: CASSSDRGSYEQYF. DNA of the CDR3: TGTGCCAGCAGCTCCGACAGGGGGTCCTACGAGCAGTACTTC.